Below, 21 T cell receptor beta chains from the same sample are listed, as sequenced in a study of identical twins. TCRdb reprocessed the 5' RACE reads via MiXCR and lists one record per CDR3 protein. The sample gives about 1.7 million distinct CDR3 sequences, 25% to 35% of which show up once; under 0.35% is in the top ten. The sample comprised cord blood. The receptor source for this set is a newborn girl in good health.

Concerning this clonotype itself: At one end, the junction sequence differs from germline, possibly due to a read error. The gene calls are TRBV7-4 and TRBJ1-2, with D perhaps matching TRBD1 (6 bases). The CDR3 covers 16 residues. Germline CDR1 and CDR2: SGHVT and SQSDAQ. DNA for the CDR3: TGTGCCAGCGGCTTATCGCAGGGACACATTTTCTATGGCTACACCTTC. Its translation: CASGLSQGHIFYGYTF.

About this clonotype: This may stem from a read error, because a much larger clone lies one nucleotide away. The chain combines TRBV6-1 with TRBJ2-3; D perhaps matches TRBD1 (5 bases). The germline V gene has CDR1 MNHNS and CDR2 SASEGT. The CDR3 runs to 17 residues. This CDR3 is CASSRYPQPHGTGTQYF. In DNA, the CDR3 is TGTGCCAGCAGCCGATACCCACAGCCTCACGGCACAGGTACGCAGTATTTT.

The chain links TRBV10-1 to TRBJ1-1, with TRBD1 matching over 7 bases. Germline CDR1 WNHNN, CDR2 SYGVQD (reference sequence). The CDR3 covers 12 residues. The J segment lost 7 bases and the V segment lost 8 bases, leaving 7 bases of the junction unmatched. CDR3 region: CASGTVLLEAFF. Written as DNA, the CDR3 is TGCGCCAGCGGGACAGTGCTCCTTGAAGCTTTCTTT.

V usage is TRBV2 and J usage is TRBJ1-2, with D possibly matching TRBD1 (5 bases). Per germline, CDR1 SNHLY and CDR2 FYNNEI. CDR3 length: 12 residues. V was trimmed by 8 bases and J by 4 bases, leaving 11 bases between them. Written as DNA, the CDR3 is TGTGCCAGCGTCGGGGGTTTCTATGGCTACACCTTC. This translates into CASVGGFYGYTF.

The chain combines TRBV10-1 with TRBJ2-1; perhaps TRBD2 as D (6 bases). The end of the DNA fits TRBJ2-7 better, so the J call may be wrong. Germline assignment: CDR1 WNHNN and CDR2 SYGVQD (reference sequence). The CDR3 spans 16 residues. CDR3 loop: CASSESRGSSYNEQYF. The CDR3 bases are TGCGCCAGCAGTGAGTCCCGGGGGAGCTCCTACAATGAGCAGTACTTC.

This chain uses TRBV20-1 with TRBJ2-5, with 7 positions matching TRBD2. Looked up from germline, CDR1 is DFQATT and CDR2 is SNEGSKA (reference sequence). The CDR3 is 14 residues long. J was trimmed by 2 bases and V by 3 bases; bases with no gene match: 6. CDR3 residues: CSASGGSAQETQYF. Written as DNA, the CDR3 is TGCAGTGCTAGCGGCGGGAGCGCGCAAGAGACCCAGTACTTC.

Comment on this clonotype: Mismatch with germline at one junction end may stem from a read error. J is TRBJ1-4 and V is TRBV29-1; D is possibly TRBD1 (5 bases). The CDR3 spans 15 residues. Germline loops: CDR1 SQVTM, CDR2 ANQGSEA. Here the CDR3 reads CSAGTRGRANEELFF. CDR3 sequence (DNA): TGCAGCGCCGGAACAAGGGGTAGAGCTAATGAAGAACTGTTTTTT.

In DNA form, the CDR3 reads TGCAGTGCTAGAGATCCGTGCAGGGCGGTCCAAGAGACCCAGTACTTC. Translated, it gives CSARDPCRAVQETQYF. The J gene is TRBJ2-5, the V gene TRBV20-1; weak D call: TRBD1 (5 bases). CDR1 is DFQATT and CDR2 is SNEGSKA in the germline V gene (reference sequence). CDR3 size: 16 residues. The germline V and J ends were trimmed by 0 bases and 1 base, with 15 bases remaining between them.

There are a few counts of this clonotype. The chain employs TRBV21-1 and TRBJ2-7. TRBV21-1 is recorded as a pseudogene. CDR3 length: 12 amino acids. CDR3 protein: CASSNEAYEQYF. The CDR3 DNA sequence: TGTGCCAGCAGCAACGAGGCCTACGAGCAGTACTTC.

This clonotype showed up many times. This sequence joins TRBV3-1 and TRBJ2-5; D remains ambiguous. V was trimmed by 6 bases and J by 1 base, leaving 6 bases between them. The germline CDR1 and CDR2 sequences are LGHDT and YNNKEL (reference sequence). The CDR3 spans 12 residues. In DNA, the CDR3 is TGTGCCAGCAGTCACAGCCAAGAGACCCAGTACTTC. Protein sequence: CASSHSQETQYF.

V and J are TRBV24-1 and TRBJ2-3, with D possibly matching TRBD2 (5 bases). The V end was cut by 3 bases, the J end by 5 bases, with 8 bases between. Germline V gene data show CDR1 as KGHDR and CDR2 as SFDVKD. The CDR3 has 13 amino acids. CDR3 in amino acids: CATSDPGKDTQYF. The CDR3 coding sequence is TGTGCCACCAGTGATCCGGGGAAAGATACGCAGTATTTT.

The J gene is TRBJ2-1, the V gene TRBV7-9, with TRBD2 identical over 13 bases. Trimming removed 1 base from V and 6 bases from J; junction bases left unmatched: 6. The CDR3 contains 17 residues. The V gene's germline CDR1 is SEHNR and CDR2 FQNEAQ (reference sequence). In DNA, the CDR3 is TGTGCCAGCAGCTTAGATGGAGGGACTAGCGGGACCAATGAGCAGTTCTTC. Protein product: CASSLDGGTSGTNEQFF.

For this clonotype: One end of the junction does not line up with germline, which may come from a read error. The chain combines TRBV2 with TRBJ1-5; D gene ambiguous. The germline V gene encodes CDR1 SNHLY and CDR2 FYNNEI. The CDR3 runs to 13 residues. The CDR3, as DNA: TGTGCCAGCAGGGCCAATAGCAATCACCCCCAGCATTTT. Amino acids: CASRANSNHPQHF.

This clonotype has only a few counts. V and J are TRBV7-9 and TRBJ1-2; no definite D call. This CDR3 spans 15 amino acids. Looked up from germline, CDR1 is SEHNR and CDR2 is FQNEAQ (reference sequence). V was pared by 5 bases and J by 1 base, with 14 bases between. This CDR3 is CASSHRGIDNYGYTF. The CDR3 DNA reads as TGTGCCAGCAGCCACAGAGGAATTGATAACTATGGCTACACCTTC. The entire variable domain, with the rest obtained from reference TRBV7-9 and TRBJ1-2, is as follows: DTGVSQNPRHKITKRGQNVTFRCDPISEHNRLYWYRQTLGQGPEFLTYFQNEAQLEKSRLLSDRFSAERPKGSFSTLEIQRTEQGDSAMYLCASSHRGIDNYGYTFGSGTRLTVV.

This clonotype was picked up many times. V usage is TRBV3-1 and J usage is TRBJ2-7; the match to TRBD2 covers 12 bases. In germline, CDR1 is LGHDT, CDR2 YNNKEL (reference sequence). The CDR3 sequence is 15 residues long. The junction had 0 bases not matched to a gene; V was cut back by 1 base and J by 2 bases. This CDR3 is CASSQGLAGAYEQYF. As DNA, the CDR3 is TGTGCCAGCAGCCAAGGACTAGCGGGAGCCTACGAGCAGTACTTC.

To note about this clonotype: A much larger clone lies one base from this, so it may be a read error. The rearrangement links TRBV12-3 or TRBV12-4 to TRBJ2-1; 12 nucleotides agree with TRBD2. This CDR3 contains 15 residues. CDR3 nucleotides: TGTGCCAGCAGGACTAGCGGGAGCTCCTACAATGTGCAGTTCTTC. This codes for CASRTSGSSYNVQFF.

This clonotype was counted a few times. The genes are TRBV20-1 and TRBJ2-7; D unresolved. Trimming pared 1 base from V and 2 bases from J, leaving 15 bases between. The CDR3 runs to 15 residues. CDR1 is DFQATT, CDR2 SNEGSKA, per germline (reference sequence). The CDR3 loop reads CSARVIQHFTYEQYF. The CDR3 DNA reads as TGCAGTGCTAGAGTCATCCAGCATTTCACCTACGAGCAGTACTTC.

This chain links TRBV24-1 with TRBJ2-2, with 7 bases matching TRBD2. The CDR3 runs 16 residues. J gave up 4 bases and V 1 base, and 5 bases lay outside the gene matches. Germline CDR1 is KGHDR and CDR2 is SFDVKD. The CDR3 sequence is CATSDLAGLATGELFF. CDR3 coding DNA: TGTGCCACCAGTGATTTAGCGGGGCTCGCCACCGGGGAGCTGTTTTTT.

V and J are TRBV3-1 and TRBJ2-7, with unresolved D. Germline V CDR1 and CDR2: LGHDT, YNNKEL (reference sequence). The CDR3 totals 15 residues. Trimming stripped 0 bases from V and 2 bases from J, with 11 bases between. The CDR3 protein is CASSQESYSPYEQYF. DNA for the CDR3: TGTGCCAGCAGCCAAGAGTCCTATAGCCCCTACGAGCAGTACTTC.

The chain is built from TRBV20-1 and TRBJ2-1, with 7 bases fitting TRBD1. V gave up 6 bases and J gave up 4 bases; unmatched junction bases: 15. Germline assignment: CDR1 DFQATT and CDR2 SNEGSKA (reference sequence). The CDR3 has 16 amino acids. The CDR3 DNA is TGCAGTGCCGTAAACAGGGGCCCCCTTTTTTACAATGAGCAGTTCTTC. Amino acid sequence: CSAVNRGPLFYNEQFF.

There are a few counts of this clonotype. The rearrangement uses TRBV29-1 and TRBJ1-4; a possible D gene is TRBD1 (6 bases). This CDR3 is built from 13 residues. Germline V gene sequence: CDR1 SQVTM, CDR2 ANQGSEA. V was clipped by 7 bases and J by 6 bases, with 15 bases between them. The CDR3 spells CSATGAPYEKLFF. As DNA, the CDR3 is TGCAGCGCGACGGGGGCCCCTTATGAAAAACTGTTTTTT. The full variable domain, rest sourced from reference TRBV29-1 and TRBJ1-4, is SAVISQKPSRDICQRGTSLTIQCQVDSQVTMMFWYRQQPGQSLTLIATANQGSEATYESGFVIDKFPISRPNLTFSTLTVSNMSPEDSSIYLCSATGAPYEKLFFGSGTQLSVL.